Sequencing of this TCR beta chain was carried out in a study of vaccination and CD4 T cells after COVID-19 (dated by TCRdb to between 2020 and 2023). Background on the whole study: SARS-CoV-2 positivity had been established in the convalescent patients by nasal swab PCR, and mild disease was recorded in some 10 of these patients and severe disease in one. The convalescent cohort included six males and four females, with two Hispanic individuals, seven Caucasians, two Asians and one multiracial person. Participants received two doses of either the Pfizer-BioNTech BNT162b2 vaccine (n=8) or the Moderna mRNA-1273 vaccine (n=2). Post-COVID blood samples were collected from convalescent patients a median of around 96 days after diagnosis, with a range of about 30 to 161 days. Post-vaccine blood samples were taken a median of about 77 days after the second vaccine dose, with a range of about 13 to 250 days. The cultures were stimulated with overlapping spike peptide pools from SARS-CoV-2 and from the common cold coronaviruses HCoV-NL63, HCoV-OC43 and HCoV-229E. Control cultures received a CEFX viral epitope pool as the positive control, an HIV-1 Nef peptide pool as the negative control, or no peptide. The spike-specific CD4+ TCR repertoire was compared before and after mRNA vaccination in around ten COVID-19 convalescent patients and several infection-naive healthy vaccine recipients. Here is what the overall study found, with its caveats: Of the vaccine-specific clones found in convalescent patients, nearly all (304 of 307) were mono-reactive for SARS-CoV-2 spike instead of being cross-reactive with common cold coronaviruses. The number of convalescent patients in the study was relatively small, and the study did not examine early timepoints following natural infection. Among the post-vaccine SARS-CoV-2-reactive clones in convalescent patients, a median around 90% showed up only after vaccination, which suggests vaccine-specific priming. Although the median number of SARS-CoV-2-reactive clonotypes went up from fewer than 25 after infection to some 40 after vaccination, the increase was not significant.

Library prep was done by PCR. At the Johns Hopkins FTIC core, DNA from the cultured CD4+ T cells underwent TCR sequencing with the Oncomine TCR Beta short-read assay. The QIAamp micro DNA kit was used to extract genomic DNA from the cultured CD4+ T cells. The Oncomine TCR Beta libraries from cultured CD4+ T cells were pooled using unique dual indexes and then sequenced on an Illumina iSeq 100. Concerning the study's data processing: Non-productive sequences were filtered out, and CDR3s that did not start with C, did not end with F or W, or were shorter than 7 amino acids were discarded. Antigen-specific clonotypes were identified with the MANAFEST web application by comparing peptide-stimulated wells with reference and other culture wells. For a clone to be called positive, the clone needed an FDR below 0.05, an odds ratio above 5, and a productive frequency above 0.1% in at least two of three replicate wells. A clonotype counted as cross-reactive if it showed significant expansion both in the SARS-CoV-2 spike wells and in at least one common cold coronavirus spike condition. Levenshtein distances (stringdist) and unrooted phylogenetic trees (ape) in R version 3.6.1 were used to assess CDR3 homology. The public reads were reprocessed in TCRdb via fastp at Q25 and MiXCR, keeping in-frame beta chains. Each entry is one CDR3 protein sequence, shown with its most common DNA and genes. The V and J calls were determined by TCRdb, not by the authors. This sample has approximately 18,000 distinct CDR3 sequences in its table, and under 60% of those were observed once. The ten largest clonotypes hold roughly 9.6% of the sample.

Interpreted using the paper, the treatment or condition label stands for: roughly 10-day PBMC culture with coronavirus spike peptide pools or control peptides (ViraFEST assay). The ViraFEST assay was used in the study, in which antigen-specific T cells were expanded with peptide pools and expanded clonotypes were subsequently identified by TCR sequencing. The positive SARS-CoV-2 PCR tests of the convalescent patients were dated from March to December 2020, before the Alpha, Beta and Delta variants emerged in the United States. Each well held 2.1 million or so PBMCs cultured in IMDM containing roughly 5% human AB serum and approximately 9.8 IU/ml IL-2, with 8.5 to 10 ug/ml peptide pools added. Half of the culture medium was replaced with fresh IL-2-containing medium on days 3 and 7. After approximately 11 days of culture, CD4+ T cells were isolated by negative selection with the EasySep CD4+ T cell isolation kit. Ficoll-Paque Plus gradient centrifugation was used to isolate PBMCs from whole blood, and the isolated PBMCs were then either used fresh or cryopreserved at -140C. Triplicate wells were generally used for each culture condition.

The CDR3 runs 15 amino acids, cysteine and phenylalanine included. Of all the DNA, just the CDR3 is kept, 45 bases in frame from base 1. V is shortened by 2 bases, J by 1 base, and the region joining them spans 12 bases. CDR1 and CDR2 (SGHRS, YFSETQ) derive from the germline V gene. This clonotype was seen a handful of times. What this receptor recognizes is not known. The sample holds no much larger clone one base away, and base qualities are not on file. Recombination connected TRBV5-1 to TRBJ1-1; TRBD1 is perhaps the D gene, given 5 matching bases. Sample: CD4+ T cells from blood, cultured in vitro. This TCR was sampled from a human donor who had recovered from COVID-19. The CDR3 amino acid sequence is: CASSLEGHPNTEAFF. The DNA reads as follows: TGCGCCAGCAGCTTAGAAGGACACCCGAACACTGAAGCTTTCTTT.